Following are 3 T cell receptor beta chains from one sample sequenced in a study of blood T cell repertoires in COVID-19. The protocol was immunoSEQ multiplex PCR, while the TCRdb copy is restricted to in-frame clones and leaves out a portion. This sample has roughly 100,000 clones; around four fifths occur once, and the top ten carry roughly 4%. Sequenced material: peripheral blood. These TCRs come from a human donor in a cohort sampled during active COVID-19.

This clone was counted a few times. The CDR3 coding sequence is TGTGCCAGCAGTCTTCGACCGGGCTCCTACGAGCAGTACTTC. Protein: CASSLRPGSYEQYF. The chain couples TRBV11-2 to TRBJ2-7; D ambiguous. V was pared by 6 bases and J by 0 bases, with 12 bases between. The germline V gene has CDR1 SGHAT and CDR2 FQNNGV. This CDR3 contains 14 residues.

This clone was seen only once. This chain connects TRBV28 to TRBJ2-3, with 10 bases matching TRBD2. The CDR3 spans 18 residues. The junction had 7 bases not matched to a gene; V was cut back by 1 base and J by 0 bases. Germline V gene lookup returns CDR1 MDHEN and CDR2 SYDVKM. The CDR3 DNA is TGTGCCAGCAGTTTATACAGCGGGGGGGGTGCGAGCACAGATACGCAGTATTTT. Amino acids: CASSLYSGGGASTDTQYF. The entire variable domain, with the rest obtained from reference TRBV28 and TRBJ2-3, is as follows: DVKVTQSSRYLVKRTGEKVFLECVQDMDHENMFWYRQDPGLGLRLIYFSYDVKMKEKGDIPEGYSVSREKKERFSLILESASTNQTSMYLCASSLYSGGGASTDTQYFGPGTRLTVL.

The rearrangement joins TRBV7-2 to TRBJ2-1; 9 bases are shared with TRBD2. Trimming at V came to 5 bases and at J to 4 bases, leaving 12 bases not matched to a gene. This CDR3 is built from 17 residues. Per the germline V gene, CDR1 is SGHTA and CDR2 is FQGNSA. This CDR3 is CASSRLSGGDPYNEQFF. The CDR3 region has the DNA TGTGCCAGCAGCCGGCTTAGCGGGGGAGACCCTTACAATGAGCAGTTCTTC.